The source of this TCR beta chain is a study of CD8+ T cells in alopecia areata. Notes on the study in general: Scalp samples also yield sequences from resident alphabeta T cells of normal skin. Mice gave a clearer picture of TCR sharing than patients did, possibly for HLA-related reasons.

Deletions cut 1 base from V and 6 bases from J, with 13 bases between. This CDR3 has 13 residues. Germline CDR1 and CDR2: SQVTM and ANQGSEA. Once RNA had been extracted, it was reverse transcribed into cDNA to act as the sequencing template. The assay was immunoSEQ multiplex PCR, and TCRdb's table has in-frame clones only and misses some. The data contain roughly 200,000 clones, around 50% of them seen just once; the ten biggest clones take up nearly 5%. In the case of this clone: Antigen specificity is unknown.

The chain has TRBV29-1 and TRBJ2-7, with D possibly being TRBD2 (6 bases). This receptor was taken from a human donor in good health. The sequenced sample was CD8+ T cells sorted from blood. The CDR3 loop is CSVEGGAGSEQYF. The CDR3 DNA reads TGCAGCGTTGAAGGGGGAGCGGGTAGCGAGCAGTACTTC.